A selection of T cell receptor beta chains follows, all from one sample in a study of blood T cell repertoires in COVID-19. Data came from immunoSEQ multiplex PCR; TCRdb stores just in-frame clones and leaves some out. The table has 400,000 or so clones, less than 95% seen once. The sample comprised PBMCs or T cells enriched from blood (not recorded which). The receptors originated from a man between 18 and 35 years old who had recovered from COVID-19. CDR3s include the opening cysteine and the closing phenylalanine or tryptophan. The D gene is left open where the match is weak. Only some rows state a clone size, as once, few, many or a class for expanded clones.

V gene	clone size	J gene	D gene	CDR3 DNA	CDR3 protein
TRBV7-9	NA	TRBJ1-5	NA	TGTGCCAGCAGCCCAGGGGCTCAGGGCAATCAGCCCCAGCATTTT	CASSPGAQGNQPQHF
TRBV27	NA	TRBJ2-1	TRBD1	TGTGCCAGCAGGCATCGGAGCATCAGGGGGACCTACAATGAGCAGTTCTTC	CASRHRSIRGTYNEQFF
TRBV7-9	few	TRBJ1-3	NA	TGTGCCAGCAGCTTACCTGAGGGAATTCACACCATATATTTT	CASSLPEGIHTIYF
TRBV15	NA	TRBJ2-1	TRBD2	TGTGCCACCAGTTTCACTAGCGGGCCCTACAATGAGCAGTTCTTC	CATSFTSGPYNEQFF
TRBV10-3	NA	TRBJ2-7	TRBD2	TGTGCCATACTAGCTAGCGGGGGGCCCTACGAGCAGTACTTC	CAILASGGPYEQYF
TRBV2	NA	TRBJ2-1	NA	TGTGCCAGCAGTGAAAGCGGTGGCCGGGGCAATGAGCAGTTCTTC	CASSESGGRGNEQFF
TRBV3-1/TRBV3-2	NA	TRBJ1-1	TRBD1	TGTGCCAGCAGCAAGCCGGGGGGGACCGGGACAGTGAACACTGAAGCTTTCTTT	CASSKPGGTGTVNTEAFF
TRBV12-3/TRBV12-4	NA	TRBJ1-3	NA	TGTGCCAGCAGTCCGCGGGCTCCGAACACCATATATTTT	CASSPRAPNTIYF
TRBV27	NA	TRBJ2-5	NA	TGTGCCAGCAGTTTCGGGAGTAATTGGGAGACCCAGTACTTC	CASSFGSNWETQYF
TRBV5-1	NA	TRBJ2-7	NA	TGCGCCAGCAGCTTGAGTGGCGGGAACTACGAGCAGTACTTC	CASSLSGGNYEQYF
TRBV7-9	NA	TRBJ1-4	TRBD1	TGTGCCAGCAGCTTAGCTGGGACAGTGGGTGAAAAACTGTTTTTT	CASSLAGTVGEKLFF
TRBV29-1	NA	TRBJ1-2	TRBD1	TGCAGCGTTCGGTCACCAGGGGGTTATGGCTACACCTTC	CSVRSPGGYGYTF
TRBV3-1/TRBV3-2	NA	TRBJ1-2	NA	TGTGCCAGCAGCCCCGACCCACAGGGTCCTGGCTACACCTTC	CASSPDPQGPGYTF
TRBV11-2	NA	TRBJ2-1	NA	TGTGCCAGCAGCTTAGACCCTAATAACAATGAGCAGTTCTTC	CASSLDPNNNEQFF
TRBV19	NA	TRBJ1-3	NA	TGTGCCAGTATGAGGGTTCAGCGTGGAAACACCATATATTTT	CASMRVQRGNTIYF
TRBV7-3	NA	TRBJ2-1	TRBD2	TGTGCCAGCAGCGCAGCCGGGACTAGCGGGAGAGGCAATGAGCAGTTCTTC	CASSAAGTSGRGNEQFF
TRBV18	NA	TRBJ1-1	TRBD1	TGTGCCAGCTCACTTGGCCAGGGGGCTGAAGCTTTCTTT	CASSLGQGAEAFF
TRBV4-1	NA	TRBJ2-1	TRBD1	TGCGCCAGCAGCCGAGCCGGGACAGGCAATGAGCAGTTCTTC	CASSRAGTGNEQFF
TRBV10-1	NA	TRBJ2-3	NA	TGCGCCAGCAGTGACGAACGGGTTTTAGATACGCAGTATTTT	CASSDERVLDTQYF
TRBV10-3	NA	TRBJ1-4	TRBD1	TGTGCCATCAGTGAGTGGCAGGGGGGAGAAAAACTGTTTTTT	CAISEWQGGEKLFF
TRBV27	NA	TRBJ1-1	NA	TGTGCCAGCAGTTTGGGCAGGGGCACTGAAGCTTTCTTT	CASSLGRGTEAFF
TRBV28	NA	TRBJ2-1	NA	TGTGCCAGCAGTTTATACAGGGTGGCCTACAATGAGCAGTTCTTC	CASSLYRVAYNEQFF
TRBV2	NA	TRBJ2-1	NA	TGTGCCAGCAGGGAAAGCGGTGAGCAGTTCTTC	CASRESGEQFF
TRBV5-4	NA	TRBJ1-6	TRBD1	TGTGCCAGCACCTCCCGGGACAGGGGTAATTCACCCCTCCACTTT	CASTSRDRGNSPLHF
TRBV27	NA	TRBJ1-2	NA	TGTGCCAGCAGACTCGGACGGGGAATCTATGGCTACACCTTC	CASRLGRGIYGYTF
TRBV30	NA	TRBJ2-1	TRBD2	TGTGCCTGGAGAAATGGTAGGCTAGCGGGAGCATGGAATGAGCAGTTCTTC	CAWRNGRLAGAWNEQFF
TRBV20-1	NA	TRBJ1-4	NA	TGCAGTGCTAGTCGGCAGGCGGGGGAAAAACTGTTTTTT	CSASRQAGEKLFF
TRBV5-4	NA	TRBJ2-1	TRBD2	TGTGCCAGCAGCTTTCCCTTAGCGGGGGGCTCCAATGAGCAGTTCTTC	CASSFPLAGGSNEQFF
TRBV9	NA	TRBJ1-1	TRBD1	TGTGCCAGCAGCCCCTTTTCCGGGGACAGCTACACTGAAGCTTTCTTT	CASSPFSGDSYTEAFF
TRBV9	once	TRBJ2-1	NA	TGTGCCAGCAGCGTAGTTGGGACATCGTTCGACGGGCAGTTCTTC	CASSVVGTSFDGQFF
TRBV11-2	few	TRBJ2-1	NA	TGTGCCAGCAGCTTAGGTCTTAACAATGAGCAGTTCTTC	CASSLGLNNEQFF
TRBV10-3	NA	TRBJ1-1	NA	TGTGCCATCAGTGAGTCGTCCAACCGGGGAGACACTGAAGCTTTCTTT	CAISESSNRGDTEAFF
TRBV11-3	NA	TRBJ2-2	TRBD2	TGTGCCAGCAGCTTAGTTCGGGGGGCGAACACCGGGGAGCTGTTTTTT	CASSLVRGANTGELFF
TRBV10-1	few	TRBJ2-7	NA	TGCGCCAGCCCCGGAGCATCCTACGAGCAGTACTTC	CASPGASYEQYF
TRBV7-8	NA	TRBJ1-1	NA	TGTGCCAGCACACTAAGCGGGGTAAACACTGAAGCTTTCTTT	CASTLSGVNTEAFF
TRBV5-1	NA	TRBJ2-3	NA	TGCGCCAGCCACCTAAGTCCCCTCGCCTTAACAGATACGCAGTATTTT	CASHLSPLALTDTQYF
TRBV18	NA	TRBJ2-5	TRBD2	TGTGCCAGCTCACCAACGCTAGCGGGAACGGGAGAGACCCAGTACTTC	CASSPTLAGTGETQYF
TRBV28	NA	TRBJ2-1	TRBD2	TGTGCCAGCAGACAACTACCGGGACTAGCGGGACCTGAGCAGTTCTTC	CASRQLPGLAGPEQFF
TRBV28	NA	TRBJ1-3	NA	TGTGCCAGCAGTTTTACGGGGAGCTCTGGAAACACCATATATTTT	CASSFTGSSGNTIYF
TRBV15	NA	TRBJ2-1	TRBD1	TGTGCCACCAGCGGAAATACAGGGGGCGCTTACAATGAGCAGTTCTTC	CATSGNTGGAYNEQFF
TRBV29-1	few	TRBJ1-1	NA	TGCAGCGTTGAACATCGAGGGCATCACACTGAAGCTTTCTTT	CSVEHRGHHTEAFF
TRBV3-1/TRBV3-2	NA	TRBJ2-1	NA	TGTGCCAGCAGCCTCCAGACGAGGGCAAATGAGCAGTTCTTC	CASSLQTRANEQFF
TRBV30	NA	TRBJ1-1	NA	TGTGCCTGGGGACAGTGGAACACTGAAGCTTTCTTT	CAWGQWNTEAFF
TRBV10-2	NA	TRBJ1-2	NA	TGCGCCAGCAGTGAGTCGCCAGGGTCCGGTTATGGCTACACCTTC	CASSESPGSGYGYTF
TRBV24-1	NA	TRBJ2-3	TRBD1	TGTGCCACCAGTGATGAGACAGGGGGAATAGATACGCAGTATTTT	CATSDETGGIDTQYF
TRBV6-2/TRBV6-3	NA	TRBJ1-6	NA	TGTGCCAGCAGTTCGCTCGCGGGGGGGTATAATTCACCCCTCCACTTT	CASSSLAGGYNSPLHF
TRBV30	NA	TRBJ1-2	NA	TGTGCCTGGAGTGTCATAAAAACAGTCTATGGCTACACCTTC	CAWSVIKTVYGYTF
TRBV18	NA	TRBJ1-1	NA	TGTGCCAGCTCACCACCTAGCGGGCGCGGCACTGAAGCTTTCTTT	CASSPPSGRGTEAFF
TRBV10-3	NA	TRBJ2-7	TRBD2	TGTGCCATCAGTGAGTCGATGGGGCTAGCGGGAGGTGTCGCCTACGAGCAGTACTTC	CAISESMGLAGGVAYEQYF
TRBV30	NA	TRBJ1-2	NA	TGTGCCTGGAGTTCCGGTACTTATGGCTACACCTTC	CAWSSGTYGYTF
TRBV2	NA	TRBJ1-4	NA	TGTGCCAGCAGTGACGGTTATAATGAAAAACTGTTTTTT	CASSDGYNEKLFF
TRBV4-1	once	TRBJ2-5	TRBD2	TGCGCCAGCAGCCAAGATGGGACGAGCGGGGGTCAAGAGACCCAGTACTTC	CASSQDGTSGGQETQYF
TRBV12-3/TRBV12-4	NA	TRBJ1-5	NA	TGTGCCAGCAGTCCTAATTTACAGCCCCAGCATTTT	CASSPNLQPQHF
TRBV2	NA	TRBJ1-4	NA	TGTGCCAGCACCCCACCGAGGGATGCAACTAATGAAAAACTGTTTTTT	CASTPPRDATNEKLFF
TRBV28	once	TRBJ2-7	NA	TGTGCCAGCAGTATCTCGGGACTCGTCGACGAGCAGTACTTC	CASSISGLVDEQYF
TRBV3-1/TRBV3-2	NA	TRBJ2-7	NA	TGTGCCAGCAGCCAAGATTATGCTAGCAGAGCCTACGAGCAGTACTTC	CASSQDYASRAYEQYF
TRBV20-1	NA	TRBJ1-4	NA	TGCAGTGCTAGAAGTTTCGGTAAACTGTTTTTT	CSARSFGKLFF
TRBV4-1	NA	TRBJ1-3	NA	TGCGCCAGCAGCCCGGTTCCATCTGGAAACACCATATATTTT	CASSPVPSGNTIYF